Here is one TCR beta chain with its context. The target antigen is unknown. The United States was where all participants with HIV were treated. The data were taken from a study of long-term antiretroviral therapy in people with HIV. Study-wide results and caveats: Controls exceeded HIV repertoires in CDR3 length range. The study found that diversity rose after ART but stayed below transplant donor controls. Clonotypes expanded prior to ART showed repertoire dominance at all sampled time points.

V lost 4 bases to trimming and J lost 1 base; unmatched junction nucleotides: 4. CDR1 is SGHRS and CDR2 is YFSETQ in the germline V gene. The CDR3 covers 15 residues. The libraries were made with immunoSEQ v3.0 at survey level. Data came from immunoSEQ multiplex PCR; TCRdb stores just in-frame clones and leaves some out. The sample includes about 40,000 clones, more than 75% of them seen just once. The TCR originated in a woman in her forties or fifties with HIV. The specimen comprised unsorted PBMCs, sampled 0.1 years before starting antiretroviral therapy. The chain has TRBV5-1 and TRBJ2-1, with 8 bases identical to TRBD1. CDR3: CASSQGQGSYNEQFF. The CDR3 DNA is TGCGCCAGCAGCCAAGGACAGGGATCCTACAATGAGCAGTTCTTC.